A selection of T cell receptor beta chains follows, all from one sample in a study of blood T cell repertoires in COVID-19. Data came from immunoSEQ multiplex PCR; TCRdb stores just in-frame clones and leaves some out. Here the sample spans over 150,000 clones, about nine tenths being singletons. Sequenced material: PBMCs or T cells enriched from blood (not recorded which). The source of these receptors is a woman aged 25 to 39 who had recovered from COVID-19. Each CDR3 is given with its conserved first and last residue. The order of the fields is CDR3 protein, CDR3 DNA, clone size, CDR3 length, D gene, V gene, J gene. A D gene is named only where the DNA matches it firmly. The listing skips clone size in some rows; elsewhere it reads once, few, many or a size class.

CASSISQGANEKLFF	TGTGCCAGCTCAATATCACAGGGGGCGAATGAAAAACTGTTTTTT	once	15	TRBD1	TRBV18	TRBJ1-4
CASSEGSGSSDTQYF	TGTGCCAGCAGTGAAGGGAGCGGGAGCTCAGATACGCAGTATTTT	.	15	TRBD2	TRBV6-1	TRBJ2-3
CASRQGGSGANVLTF	TGTGCCAGCCGACAGGGGGGCTCTGGGGCCAACGTCCTGACTTTC	.	15	TRBD1	TRBV6-5	TRBJ2-6
CATRRSLGASGNTIYF	TGTGCCACCAGGAGATCGTTGGGGGCCTCTGGAAACACCATATATTTT	.	16	.	TRBV15	TRBJ1-3
CASSQGQGVGGYTF	TGCGCCAGCAGCCAGGGACAGGGAGTAGGTGGCTACACCTTC	many	14	TRBD1	TRBV4-3	TRBJ1-2
CASSFGHPATNEKLFF	TGTGCCAGCAGCTTCGGACACCCTGCAACTAATGAAAAACTGTTTTTT	.	16	.	TRBV5-5	TRBJ1-4
CATSHRENNSPLHF	TGTGCCACCAGTCACAGGGAGAACAATTCACCCCTCCACTTT	.	14	.	TRBV15	TRBJ1-6
CASSYTATTGGPQHF	TGTGCCAGCAGTTACACGGCCACCACCGGGGGACCCCAGCATTTT	.	15	.	TRBV6-5	TRBJ1-5
CASTRTGGHTEAFF	TGTGCCAGCACCCGGACCGGGGGTCACACTGAAGCTTTCTTT	.	14	.	TRBV6-5	TRBJ1-1
CASSQGSGAGNTIYF	TGTGCCAGCAGCCAAGGTTCGGGGGCTGGAAACACCATATATTTT	.	15	.	TRBV3-1/TRBV3-2	TRBJ1-3
CAWRASGGYNYGYTF	TGTGCCTGGAGGGCATCCGGGGGTTATAACTATGGCTACACCTTC	.	15	.	TRBV30	TRBJ1-2
CASSQSMTSVSVGQFF	TGCGCCAGCAGCCAGTCAATGACTAGCGTAAGCGTCGGGCAGTTCTTC	once	16	TRBD2	TRBV4-3	TRBJ2-1
CASSASVQGAREKLFF	TGTGCCAGCAGCGCATCCGTCCAGGGGGCTCGCGAAAAACTGTTTTTT	.	16	TRBD1	TRBV27	TRBJ1-4
CASSPSPGLAGAFGSYEQYF	TGTGCCAGCAGCCCCAGTCCGGGACTAGCGGGAGCATTCGGATCCTACGAGCAGTACTTC	.	20	TRBD2	TRBV3-1/TRBV3-2	TRBJ2-7
CASSVDPGTQQETQYF	TGTGCCAGCAGCGTAGACCCCGGGACACAGCAAGAGACCCAGTACTTC	.	16	.	TRBV9	TRBJ2-5
CASSQGTRVEAFF	TGTGCCAGCAGCCAGGGGACTCGGGTTGAAGCTTTCTTT	few	13	.	TRBV14	TRBJ1-1
CASSPGQGISGQYF	TGCGCCAGCAGCCCCGGACAGGGAATCTCGGGGCAGTATTTT	.	14	TRBD1	TRBV5-1	TRBJ2-3
CASSHDFPTYEQYF	TGTGCCAGCTCACACGACTTTCCAACCTACGAGCAGTACTTC	.	14	.	TRBV18	TRBJ2-7
CASSLMGAPEAFF	TGTGCCAGCAGCTTAATGGGGGCACCTGAAGCTTTCTTT	.	13	.	TRBV7-3	TRBJ1-1
CASSIGQGRYEQYF	TGTGCCAGTAGTATAGGGCAGGGTCGCTACGAGCAGTACTTC	.	14	.	TRBV19	TRBJ2-7
CATSRGDRGRGSYEQYF	TGTGCCACAAGTAGGGGCGACAGGGGGAGAGGGTCCTACGAGCAGTACTTC	.	17	TRBD1	TRBV19	TRBJ2-7
CASSPQGLGNQPQHF	TGTGCCAGCAGCCCACAGGGGTTGGGCAATCAGCCCCAGCATTTT	.	15	TRBD1	TRBV11-2	TRBJ1-5
CASSYPGGGETQYF	TGTGCCAGCAGTTACCCAGGGGGTGGGGAGACCCAGTACTTC	once	14	TRBD1	TRBV6-5	TRBJ2-5
CASSFWGTTSGGTYEQYF	TGTGCCAGCAGTTTTTGGGGAACCACTAGCGGGGGAACCTACGAGCAGTACTTC	.	18	TRBD2	TRBV28	TRBJ2-7
CASSLTGGGLGYEQFF	TGTGCCAGCAGTTTAACGGGCGGGGGCCTAGGGTATGAGCAGTTCTTC	.	16	.	TRBV27	TRBJ2-1
CASSQAGGLAHTGELFF	TGTGCCAGCAGCCAAGCGGGGGGACTAGCGCACACCGGGGAGCTGTTTTTT	.	17	TRBD2	TRBV4-2	TRBJ2-2
CASSRLAGGQETQYF	TGTGCCAGCAGTAGACTAGCGGGGGGCCAAGAGACCCAGTACTTC	.	15	TRBD2	TRBV5-4	TRBJ2-5
CASSSITDTQYF	TGTGCCAGCAGCTCAATCACAGATACGCAGTATTTT	.	12	.	TRBV6-2/TRBV6-3	TRBJ2-3
CASSPQASSSYNEQFF	TGTGCCAGCAGCCCCCAGGCTAGCTCGTCCTACAATGAGCAGTTCTTC	.	16	.	TRBV9	TRBJ2-1
CASSWDTGFSYEQYF	TGTGCCAGCAGTTGGGACACCGGTTTTTCCTACGAGCAGTACTTC	.	15	.	TRBV7-2	TRBJ2-7
CASSSTPILLPTGGGVYQPQHF	TGTGCCAGCAGTTCAACTCCCATCCTCCTCCCGACAGGGGGCGGTGTATATCAGCCCCAGCATTTT	few	22	TRBD1	TRBV27	TRBJ1-5